The T cell receptor beta chain under discussion was sequenced for a study of cytomegalovirus exposure and HLA in healthy donors. Unmatched junction bases numbered 17, after V lost 5 bases and J lost 10 bases. The CDR3 has 16 amino acids. CDR1 LNHDA and CDR2 SQIVND come from the germline V gene (reference sequence). The PCR had 60 Vbeta and 13 Jbeta primers. Here immunoSEQ multiplex PCR was the method, and the copy in TCRdb shows in-frame clones only, minus some. Listed are about 140,000 clones; roughly 2.6% falls within the top ten. The genes are TRBV19 and TRBJ1-1; the match to TRBD1 covers 9 bases. The origin of this receptor is a man between 35 and 55 years old in good health and CMV-seronegative. Sequencing was performed on PBMCs. In DNA form, the CDR3 reads TGTGCCAGTAGTCTATCCTCGGGACAGGGTAGGTTTGGAGCTTTCTTT. Translating it yields CASSLSSGQGRFGAFF.